This TCR beta chain emerged from a study of regulatory T cells in long-lasting Graves disease. The time point is: persistent/refractory GD, antithyroid drugs over 5 years with positive TRAb. RNA isolated from PBMCs was used to make the TCR library. Assembly of TCR beta libraries relied on iRepertoire HTBI primers together with Arm-PCR of CDR3 regions. One entry per CDR3 protein, called by TCRdb with MiXCR from the multiplex PCR reads. The table shows a few hundred thousand distinct CDR3 sequences, with 23% occurring only once. The TCR comes from a female donor with Graves disease. This sample comprised peripheral blood mononuclear cells (PBMCs), obtained when the disease was refractory, from a patient treated with antithyroid drugs.

CDR3 in amino acids: CASRRPPDTQYF. In DNA form, the CDR3 reads TGTGCCAGCAGACGCCCCCCAGATACGCAGTATTTT. This sequence joins TRBV28 and TRBJ2-3; D gene ambiguous. Trimming took 6 bases from V and 4 from J, leaving 8 bases between them. The length of the CDR3 is 12 residues. Germline CDR1 MDHEN, CDR2 SYDVKM.